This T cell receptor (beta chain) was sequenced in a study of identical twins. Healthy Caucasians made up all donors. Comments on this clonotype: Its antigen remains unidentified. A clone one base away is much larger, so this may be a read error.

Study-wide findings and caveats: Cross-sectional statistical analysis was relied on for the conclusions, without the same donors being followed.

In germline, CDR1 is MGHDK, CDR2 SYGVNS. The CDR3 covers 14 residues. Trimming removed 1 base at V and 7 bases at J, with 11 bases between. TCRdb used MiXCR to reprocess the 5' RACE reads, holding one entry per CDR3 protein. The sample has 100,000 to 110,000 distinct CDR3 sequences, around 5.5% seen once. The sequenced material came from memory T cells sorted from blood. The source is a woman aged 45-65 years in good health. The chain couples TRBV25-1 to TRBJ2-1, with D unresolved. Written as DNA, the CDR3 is TGTGCCAGCAGTGAATCAAGGATGGGGAATGAGCAGTTCTTC. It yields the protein CASSESRMGNEQFF.